The sequence of this T cell receptor (beta chain) was determined in a study of CD8+ T cells in alopecia areata. Across the whole study: Dosing spanned 6 to 18 months on tofacitinib, then 6 months off drug.

Study-wide points: Mice showed TCR sharing more clearly than patients did, possibly owing to HLA.

This CDR3 is 13 amino acids long. Germline CDR1 is SGHTS and CDR2 is YDEGEE. V lost 4 bases to trimming and J lost 7 bases, with 11 bases between them. In each case, RNA was isolated and then reverse transcribed into cDNA as the sequencing template. Repertoires were generated with immunoSEQ multiplex PCR, while TCRdb's copy carries only in-frame clones and drops some. The sample shows about 180,000 clones, 63% of them seen only once. This clone was recorded a few times. Its cognate antigen is unknown. The chain couples TRBV5-8 to TRBJ2-2; perhaps TRBD1 as D (5 bases). The sequence was collected from a human donor with alopecia areata. The sample was CD4+ T cells sorted from blood, taken at week 0. The CDR3 region has the DNA TGTGCCAGCAGCCCCGGACACAACGGGGAGCTGTTTTTT. This codes for CASSPGHNGELFF.